One sample yielded the 16 T cell receptor beta chains listed below, sequenced in a study of neurological immune-mediated disorders. The time point here: longitudinal time-point 3. Via MiXCR, TCRdb re-called the 5' RACE reads, giving one row per CDR3 protein. The sample comprises roughly 49,000 distinct CDR3 sequences, about 12% of which are singletons, and 9% rests with the top ten. Sample: PBMCs. Receptors were obtained from a male donor with HTLV-1-associated myelopathy (HAM/TSP).

Points on this clonotype: This could be a read error, since a much larger clone is one nucleotide away. This chain links TRBV28 with TRBJ2-5; D remains ambiguous. The germline CDR1 and CDR2 sequences are MDHEN and SYDVKM. This CDR3 comprises 10 residues. CDR3 amino acids: CANSSETQYF. CDR3 DNA sequence: TGTGCCAACAGTTCGGAGACCCAGTACTTC.

This clonotype was recorded many times. The chain combines TRBV10-3 with TRBJ2-1; possibly TRBD1 for D (5 bases). CDR3 length equals 14 residues. The V end was cut by 2 bases, the J end by 1 base, with 6 bases between. The germline V gene encodes CDR1 ENHRY and CDR2 SYGVKD. CDR3 region: CAISEQGSYNEQFF. The CDR3, as DNA: TGTGCCATCAGTGAGCAGGGATCCTACAATGAGCAGTTCTTC.

This clonotype was detected many times. The chain employs TRBV5-1 and TRBJ2-6; 8 bases match TRBD1. J was trimmed by 0 bases and V by 5 bases; bases with no gene match: 10. The CDR3 contains 18 residues. Germline CDR1 reads SGHRS; CDR2 reads YFSETQ. CDR3 sequence: CASRVGDRITSGANVLTF. In nucleotides, the CDR3 is TGCGCCAGCAGAGTGGGGGACAGGATAACCTCTGGGGCCAACGTCCTGACTTTC. Using reference TRBV5-1 and TRBJ2-6 for the parts outside the CDR3, the full variable domain is KAGVTQTPRYLIKTRGQQVTLSCSPISGHRSVSWYQQTPGQGLQFLFEYFSETQRNKGNFPGRFSGRQFSNSRSEMNVSTLELGDSALYLCASRVGDRITSGANVLTFGAGSRLTVL.

The chain employs TRBV7-2 and TRBJ1-3; no clear D. V lost 5 bases and J 5 bases, leaving 7 bases between the germline ends. Germline CDR1 is SGHTA and CDR2 is FQGNSA. This CDR3 has 12 residues. The CDR3 spells CASSRQRNTIYF. The CDR3 DNA reads as TGTGCCAGCAGCCGACAACGAAACACCATATATTTT.

The sample holds many counts of this clonotype. The chain combines TRBV7-9 with TRBJ2-3; TRBD2 matches at 9 bases. The CDR3 totals 16 residues. V shed 9 bases and J 3 bases; nucleotides not matched to a gene: 13. CDR1 is SEHNR and CDR2 is FQNEAQ in the germline V gene (reference sequence). For the CDR3, the DNA is TGTGCCAGTCGGAGACTAGCGGTAATAAGTACAGATACGCAGTATTTT. Amino acids: CASRRLAVISTDTQYF.

This clonotype was seen a handful of times. The genes are TRBV4-3 and TRBJ2-3; D is perhaps TRBD2 (6 bases). Germline V gives CDR1 LGHNA, CDR2 YSLEER. Trimming took off 3 bases at V and 5 bases at J, with 21 bases between the two ends. The CDR3 is 17 residues long. The CDR3 here is CASSHVRGGTRGDTQYF. The CDR3 DNA is TGCGCCAGCAGCCACGTCCGTGGGGGGACCCGCGGAGATACGCAGTATTTT.

About this clonotype: A much bigger clone sits one base away, suggesting this may be a read error. The chain carries TRBV3-1 and TRBJ1-1; tentative D call: TRBD1 (5 bases). The CDR3 contains 13 residues. Trimming pared 1 base from V and 6 bases from J, leaving 9 bases between. Germline lookup yields CDR1 LGHDT and CDR2 YNNKEL (reference sequence). The DNA for the CDR3 is TGTGCCAGCAGCCAAGCTACCAGGGCTGAAGCTTTCTTT. This encodes CASSQATRAEAFF.

In its sample, this clonotype was seen many times. V usage is TRBV12-3 or TRBV12-4 and J usage is TRBJ2-2, with D possibly being TRBD1 (6 bases). This CDR3 is built from 16 residues. Deletions cut 6 bases from V and 1 base from J, with 15 bases between. CDR3 protein: CASSSSQGWNTGELFF. In DNA form, the CDR3 reads TGTGCCAGCAGCTCGTCCCAGGGGTGGAACACCGGGGAGCTGTTTTTT.

The table lists this clonotype with many counts. The chain has TRBV20-1 and TRBJ1-1; no reliable D call. Germline CDR1 DFQATT, CDR2 SNEGSKA (reference sequence). The V end lost 4 bases, the J end lost 0 bases, and 9 bases lay between the germline ends. This CDR3 contains 13 residues. The CDR3 loop reads CSAMWVLNTEAFF. In DNA, the CDR3 is TGCAGTGCTATGTGGGTTTTGAACACTGAAGCTTTCTTT.

This clonotype was seen repeatedly, ten times or more. The chain employs TRBV10-3 and TRBJ1-2, with a tentative D call TRBD1 (6 bases). The germline CDR1 and CDR2 sequences are ENHRY and SYGVKD. Trimming cost V 10 bases and J 3 bases, with 15 bases left between them. This CDR3 is 13 amino acids long. The CDR3 protein is CATRQAVDYGYTF. The CDR3 nucleotides read TGTGCCACACGACAGGCCGTAGACTATGGCTACACCTTC.

The rearrangement joins TRBV7-6 to TRBJ1-5; possibly TRBD1 for D (5 bases). The CDR3 runs to 15 residues. CDR1 SGHVS and CDR2 FNYEAQ come from the germline V gene. V lost 5 bases to trimming and J lost 1 base, with 12 bases between them. The CDR3 nucleotides are TGTGCCAGCAGCAAGGGAGCAGGGAGCAATCAGCCCCAGCATTTT. As protein: CASSKGAGSNQPQHF.

The table lists this clonotype with many counts. The rearrangement uses TRBV20-1 and TRBJ1-4, with TRBD1 matching over 9 bases. Trimming cost V 0 bases and J 13 bases; bases outside gene matches: 12. CDR3 size: 15 residues. CDR1 DFQATT and CDR2 SNEGSKA come from the germline V gene (reference sequence). CDR3 in amino acids: CSARDTGTGREVLFF. The CDR3 region has the DNA TGCAGTGCTAGAGATACCGGGACAGGGCGCGAGGTACTGTTTTTT.

A remark on this clonotype: Just one base apart from a much larger clone, this may be a read error. V gene TRBV5-6 combines with J gene TRBJ1-4, with D unresolved. The V gene lost 0 bases and the J gene lost 6 bases, with 6 bases spanning the gap. Germline assignment: CDR1 SGHDT and CDR2 YYEEEE. CDR3 length equals 13 residues. The CDR3 nucleotides read TGTGCCAGCAGCTTGGGCAAAGATGAAAAACTGTTTTTT. Encoded protein: CASSLGKDEKLFF.

This clonotype has just one count. The chain employs TRBV4-3 and TRBJ2-1; 11 bases line up with TRBD2. Trimming took 5 bases from V and 10 from J; bases not matched to a gene: 10. CDR1 and CDR2 (germline): LGHNA, YSLEER. The length of the CDR3 is 15 residues. In DNA form, the CDR3 reads TGCGCCAGCAGCTCCGAACTAGCGGGGGATGGAGAGCAGTTCTTC. Residues: CASSSELAGDGEQFF.

This clonotype was picked up many times. DNA of the CDR3: TGTGCCATCAGCTGGGACAGCCAAGAGACCCAGTACTTC. Its translation: CAISWDSQETQYF. The gene calls are TRBV10-3 and TRBJ2-5; 7 nucleotides agree with TRBD1. The CDR3 loop spans 13 amino acids. Germline CDR1 reads ENHRY; CDR2 reads SYGVKD. V trimming: 6 bases; J trimming: 1 base; junction bases outside the gene matches: 2.

The sample holds many counts of this clonotype. This chain links TRBV20-1 with TRBJ2-5, with D possibly TRBD1 on 5 matching bases. CDR3 length equals 11 residues. Germline lookup yields CDR1 DFQATT and CDR2 SNEGSKA (reference sequence). The V and J ends lost 7 bases and 7 bases respectively, with 13 bases between them. Written as DNA, the CDR3 is TGCAGTGTCAAGGGTCAGGGGACCCAGTACTTC. This codes for CSVKGQGTQYF.